This entry features one TCR beta chain sequence. Its specificity is unknown. These data are taken from a study of cytomegalovirus exposure and HLA in healthy donors. This CDR3 is 16 amino acids long. General study findings and limits: Investigators reported 150 to 200 TCR beta chains as tied to cytomegalovirus.

Libraries were prepared by immunoSEQ multiplex PCR; TCRdb keeps only in-frame clonotypes and omits some of them. The sample records approximately 88,000 clones, approximately 96% being singletons. Sequenced: PBMCs. The chain has TRBV21-1 and TRBJ2-7; no check of the table's D call, TRBD2, against the DNA was made. TRBV21-1 is noted as a pseudogene. The receptor was isolated from a young woman in good health and CMV-seronegative. The CDR3 sequence is CASSNSETSGSYKQYF. CDR3 nucleotide sequence: TGTGCCAGCAGCAATTCCGAGACTAGCGGGAGTTACAAGCAGTACTTC.